This T cell receptor (beta chain) appears in the sequencing data of a study of blood T cells in healthy people across ages. This clonotype has a handful of counts. The CDR3 runs 15 residues. V gave up 3 bases and J gave up 0 bases, with 10 bases separating them. Germline V gene data show CDR1 as MNHEY and CDR2 as SMNVEV (reference sequence). The use of a sample-barcoded 5' primer and a J-beta primer mix characterized a second PCR of roughly 6 to 11 cycles. TCRdb itself ran the 5' RACE reads through MiXCR, one entry per CDR3 protein. There are over 1,500,000 distinct CDR3 sequences in the sample; roughly two fifths occur only once, and roughly 23% lies in the top ten.

The chain joins TRBV27 to TRBJ2-3, with no clear D. The receptor's source is a human donor in good health. Specimen: blood. The CDR3 spells CASSLGEVSTDTQYF. The CDR3 coding sequence is TGTGCCAGCAGTTTGGGTGAGGTTAGCACAGATACGCAGTATTTT.